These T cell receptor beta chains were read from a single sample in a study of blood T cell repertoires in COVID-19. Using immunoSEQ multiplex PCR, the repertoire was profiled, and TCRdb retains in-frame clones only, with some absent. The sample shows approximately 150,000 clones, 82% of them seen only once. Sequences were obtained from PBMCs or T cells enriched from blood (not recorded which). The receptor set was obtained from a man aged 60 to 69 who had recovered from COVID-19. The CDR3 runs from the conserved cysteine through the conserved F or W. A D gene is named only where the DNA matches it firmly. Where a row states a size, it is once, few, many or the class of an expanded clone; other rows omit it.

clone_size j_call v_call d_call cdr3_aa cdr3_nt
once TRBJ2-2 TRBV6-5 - CASTPWGDYTGELFF TGTGCCAGCACCCCCTGGGGAGATTACACCGGGGAGCTGTTTTTT
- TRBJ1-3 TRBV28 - CASSFSGTTLSGNTIYF TGTGCCAGCAGTTTTTCCGGGACAACGCTTTCTGGAAACACCATATATTTT
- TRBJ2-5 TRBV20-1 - CSASKAALRQETQYF TGCAGTGCTAGTAAAGCCGCTCTTCGACAAGAGACCCAGTACTTC
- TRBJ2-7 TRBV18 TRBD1 CASSPKGTGGYGEQYF TGTGCCAGCTCACCAAAGGGGACAGGGGGATATGGCGAGCAGTACTTC
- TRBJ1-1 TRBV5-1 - CASSLVQTGNTEAFF TGCGCCAGCAGCTTGGTCCAAACAGGGAACACTGAAGCTTTCTTT
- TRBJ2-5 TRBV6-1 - CASSELRSSETQYF TGTGCCAGCAGTGAGCTTAGGAGTTCAGAGACCCAGTACTTC
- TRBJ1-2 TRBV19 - CASSIGGTRSGGYTF TGTGCCAGTAGTATAGGGGGGACAAGATCGGGAGGCTACACCTTC
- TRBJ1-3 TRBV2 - CASSPAGPRGYSGNTIYF TGTGCCAGCAGTCCTGCCGGACCGCGGGGGTACTCTGGAAACACCATATATTTT
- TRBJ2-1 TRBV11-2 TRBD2 CASSLGTGGRAINEQFF TGTGCCAGCAGCTTAGGAACTGGCGGGAGGGCCATCAATGAGCAGTTCTTC
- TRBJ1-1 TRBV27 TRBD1 CASSLYGTGASVTEAFF TGTGCCAGCAGTTTATATGGGACAGGGGCCTCCGTCACTGAAGCTTTCTTT
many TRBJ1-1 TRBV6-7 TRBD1 CASSHRGTNTEAFF TGTGCCAGCAGTCACAGGGGAACGAACACTGAAGCTTTCTTT
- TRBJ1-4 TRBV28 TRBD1 CASSLFRTGEKLFF TGTGCCAGCAGTTTATTTCGGACAGGGGAAAAACTGTTTTTT
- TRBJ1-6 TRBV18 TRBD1 CASSPRQGGNSPLHF TGTGCCAGCTCACCACGACAGGGTGGTAATTCACCCCTCCACTTT
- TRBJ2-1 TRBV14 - CASSQDTYNEQFF TGTGCCAGCAGCCAAGACACCTACAATGAGCAGTTCTTC
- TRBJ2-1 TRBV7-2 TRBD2 CASTPWAGGRGEQFF TGTGCCAGCACCCCCTGGGCGGGGGGCCGGGGTGAGCAGTTCTTC
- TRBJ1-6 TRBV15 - CATSRVGRPRSPLHF TGTGCCACCAGCAGAGTTGGCCGCCCAAGATCACCCCTCCACTTT
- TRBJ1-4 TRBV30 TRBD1 CAWTGQGAGEKLFF TGTGCCTGGACAGGACAGGGGGCCGGAGAAAAACTGTTTTTT
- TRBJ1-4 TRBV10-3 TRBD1 CAISRGWENEKLFF TGTGCCATCAGCAGGGGGTGGGAAAACGAAAAACTGTTTTTT
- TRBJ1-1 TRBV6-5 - CAIYAREVLNTEAFF TGTGCCATCTATGCCAGGGAGGTCCTGAACACTGAAGCTTTCTTT
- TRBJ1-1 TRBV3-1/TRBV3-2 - CASSLQGDTEAFF TGTGCCAGCAGCCTACAGGGAGACACTGAAGCTTTCTTT
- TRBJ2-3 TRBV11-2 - CASSLGQTGQLSSTDTQYF TGTGCCAGCAGCTTAGGGCAGACAGGACAGCTTTCCTCCACAGATACGCAGTATTTT
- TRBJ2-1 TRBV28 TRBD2 CASSSSGGAVEQFF TGTGCCAGCAGTTCTAGCGGGGGGGCCGTTGAGCAGTTCTTC
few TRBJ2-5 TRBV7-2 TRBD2 CASSSPLTSGRPKETQYF TGTGCCAGCAGCTCCCCCCTGACTAGCGGGAGGCCGAAAGAGACCCAGTACTTC
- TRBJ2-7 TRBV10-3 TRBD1 CAISAFQGVDEQYF TGTGCCATCAGTGCCTTCCAGGGGGTTGACGAGCAGTACTTC